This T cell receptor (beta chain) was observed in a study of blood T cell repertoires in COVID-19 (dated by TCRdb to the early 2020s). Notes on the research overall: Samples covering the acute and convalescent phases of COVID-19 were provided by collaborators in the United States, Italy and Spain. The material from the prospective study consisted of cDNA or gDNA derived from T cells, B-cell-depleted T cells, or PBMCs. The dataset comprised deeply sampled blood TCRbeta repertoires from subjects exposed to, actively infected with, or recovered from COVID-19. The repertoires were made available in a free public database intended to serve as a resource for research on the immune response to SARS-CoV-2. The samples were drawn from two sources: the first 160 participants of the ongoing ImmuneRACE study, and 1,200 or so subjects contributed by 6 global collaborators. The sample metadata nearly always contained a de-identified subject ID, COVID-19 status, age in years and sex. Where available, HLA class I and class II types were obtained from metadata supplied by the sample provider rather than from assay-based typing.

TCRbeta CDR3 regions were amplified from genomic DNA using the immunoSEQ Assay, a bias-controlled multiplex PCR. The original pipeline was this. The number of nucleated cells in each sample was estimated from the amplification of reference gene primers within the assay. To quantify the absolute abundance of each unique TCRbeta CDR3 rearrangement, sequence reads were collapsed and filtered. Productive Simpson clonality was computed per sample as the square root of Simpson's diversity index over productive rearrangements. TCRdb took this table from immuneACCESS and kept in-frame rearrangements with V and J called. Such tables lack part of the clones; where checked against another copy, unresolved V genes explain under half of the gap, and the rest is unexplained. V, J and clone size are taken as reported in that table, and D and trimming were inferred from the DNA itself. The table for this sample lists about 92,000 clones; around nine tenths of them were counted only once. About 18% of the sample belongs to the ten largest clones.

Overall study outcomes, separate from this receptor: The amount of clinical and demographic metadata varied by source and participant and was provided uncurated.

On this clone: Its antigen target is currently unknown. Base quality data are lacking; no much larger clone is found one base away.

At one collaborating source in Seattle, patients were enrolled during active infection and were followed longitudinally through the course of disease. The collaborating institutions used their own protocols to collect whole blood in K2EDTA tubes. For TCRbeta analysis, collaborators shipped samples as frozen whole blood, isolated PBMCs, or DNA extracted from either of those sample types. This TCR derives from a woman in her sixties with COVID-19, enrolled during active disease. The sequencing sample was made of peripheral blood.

The DNA sequence reads TGTGCCGGACCTCCGAGGGTTAATTCACCCCTCCACTTT. Its amino acids are CAGPPRVNSPLHF. The rearrangement combines TRBV6-5 with TRBJ1-6; the D segment cannot be called with confidence. V is reduced by 11 bases and J by 6 bases, leaving a spacing of 14 bases between them. The CDR3 numbers 13 residues from cysteine through phenylalanine. The only DNA kept is the CDR3, 39 bases in frame from the first base. The germline V gene encodes CDR1 MNHEY and CDR2 SVGAGI.